The following is a T cell receptor beta chain sequence with its context. As yet, its antigen is unknown. This specimen comes from a study of cytomegalovirus exposure and HLA in healthy donors. Study-wide results and limits: Judged likely to be a sequencing artifact was a cluster of highly shared sequence variants.

Losses at the gene ends were 3 bases for V and 8 bases for J; bases not matched to a gene: 4. CDR1 is SGHDT, CDR2 YYEEEE, per germline. This CDR3 comprises 14 residues. The PCR used 60 Vbeta and 13 Jbeta primers. The data were produced by immunoSEQ multiplex PCR, yet TCRdb's version contains in-frame clones alone and is incomplete. Among 110,000 or so clones listed, roughly 70% were seen once. The TCR originated in a man aged 35-49 years in good health and CMV-seronegative. The gene calls are TRBV5-6 and TRBJ1-4, with TRBD1 matching 10 bases. The sample was PBMCs. This chain's CDR3 is CASSSGQGREKLFF. The CDR3 DNA reads as TGTGCCAGCAGCTCGGGACAGGGGCGAGAAAAACTGTTTTTT.